The rows below give T cell receptor beta chains drawn from one sample of a study of T cells in localized non-small cell lung cancer. Clones were read by immunoSEQ multiplex PCR, and TCRdb kept only the in-frame ones, dropping some. The sample yields more than 45,000 clones, 75% to 90% seen once. The source material was peripheral blood mononuclear cells, sampled before any cancer treatment. The receptors here all came from a man between 40 and 69 years old with stage III lung adenocarcinoma. Each CDR3 is given with its conserved first and last residue. The order of the fields is CDR3 protein, J gene, V gene.

CASSPITDLGQETQYF,TRBJ2-5,TRBV25-1
CASSGQGKDEQYF,TRBJ2-7,TRBV14
CATSRGGISGYGQYF,TRBJ2-7,TRBV15
CASSPGQGGEQYF,TRBJ2-7,TRBV7-8
CASSTGLAGGEQFF,TRBJ2-1,TRBV7-8
CASSEVDRGGPGYTF,TRBJ1-2,TRBV10-2
CASSGGDADTQYF,TRBJ2-3,TRBV10-1
CASQGANNQPQHF,TRBJ1-5,TRBV6-1
CASSPEAGTSGRETQYF,TRBJ2-5,TRBV7-8
CASGLQGNTEAFF,TRBJ1-1,TRBV12-5
CASSDGALYEQYF,TRBJ2-7,TRBV2
CASSLPREGGTQYF,TRBJ2-5,TRBV7-8
CASSPRDGGSNEQFF,TRBJ2-1,TRBV9
CASGKQGFNSPLHF,TRBJ1-6,TRBV5-6
CASSINYGYTF,TRBJ1-2,TRBV28
CAWSGGGQGVNNEQFF,TRBJ2-1,TRBV30
CASRWTGSGDTQYF,TRBJ2-3,TRBV27
CASSPPPAISYEQYF,TRBJ2-7,TRBV7-2
CASSENHRRGVTDTQYF,TRBJ2-3,TRBV4-2
CASSFQYGAGELFF,TRBJ2-2,TRBV7-3
CASSQDMGGYEKLFF,TRBJ1-4,TRBV7-9
CASSRPGLARNEQFF,TRBJ2-1,TRBV7-9
CSAGEDGYTF,TRBJ1-2,TRBV20-1
CASSLGHSVRTDTQYF,TRBJ2-3,TRBV7-6
CASSLGLAGADTQYF,TRBJ2-3,TRBV7-9
CAISEGGMNTEAFF,TRBJ1-1,TRBV10-3
CASSADSSGNTIYF,TRBJ1-3,TRBV7-6
CASSVGANSEQPQHF,TRBJ1-5,TRBV9
CAWSPPGGGEKLFF,TRBJ1-4,TRBV30
CASSYSMRPQGEKLFF,TRBJ1-4,TRBV7-9
CASSPPSGAQSYNEQFF,TRBJ2-1,TRBV18
CASSFPSGANYGYTF,TRBJ1-2,TRBV7-9
CASSLSKGLAAANTGELFF,TRBJ2-2,TRBV11-3
CASSPPPGGSNTGELFF,TRBJ2-2,TRBV7-3
CASRTGWNTEAFF,TRBJ1-1,TRBV2
CASSYGGVDEQYF,TRBJ2-7,TRBV6-5
CASSLYGASTDTQYF,TRBJ2-3,TRBV7-3
CSVGAGAGGPDTQYF,TRBJ2-3,TRBV29-1
CASTSGSGAKNIQYF,TRBJ2-4,TRBV19
CASSSTEGGYTF,TRBJ1-2,TRBV9
CASSLAGDEQYF,TRBJ2-7,TRBV5-4